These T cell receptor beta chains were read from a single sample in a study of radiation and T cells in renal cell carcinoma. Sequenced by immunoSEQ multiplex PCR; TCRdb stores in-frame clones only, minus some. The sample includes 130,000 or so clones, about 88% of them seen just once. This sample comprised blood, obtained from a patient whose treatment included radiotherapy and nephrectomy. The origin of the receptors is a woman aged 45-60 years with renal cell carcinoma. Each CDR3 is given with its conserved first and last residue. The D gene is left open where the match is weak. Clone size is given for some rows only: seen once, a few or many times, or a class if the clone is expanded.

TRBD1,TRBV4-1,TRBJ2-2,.,TGCGCCAGCAGCCAAGAAGAGGACAGGACGACCGGGGAGCTGTTTTTT,CASSQEEDRTTGELFF
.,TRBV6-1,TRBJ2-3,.,TGTGCCAGCAGTGAGGTTGCGTTTGAGGGTTATACGCAGTATTTT,CASSEVAFEGYTQYF
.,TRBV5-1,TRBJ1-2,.,TGCGCCAGCAGCTTGGCTGCCGACTATGGCTACACCTTC,CASSLAADYGYTF
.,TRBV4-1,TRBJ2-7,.,TGCGCCAGCAGCCAAGTCTCGGACCTCACCTACGAGCAGTACTTC,CASSQVSDLTYEQYF
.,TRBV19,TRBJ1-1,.,TGTGCCAGTGGCCCTCGGAACACTGAAGCTTTCTTT,CASGPRNTEAFF
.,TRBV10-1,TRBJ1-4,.,TGCGCCAGCAGCGAGGGCGGCATGGTCGAAAAACTGTTTTTT,CASSEGGMVEKLFF
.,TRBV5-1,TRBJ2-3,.,TGCGCCAGCAGCTTACGCCCGGCCGGGGGAGATACGCAGTATTTT,CASSLRPAGGDTQYF
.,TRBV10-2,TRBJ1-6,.,TGCGCCAGCTACAGCTCCTATAATTCACCCCTCCACTTT,CASYSSYNSPLHF
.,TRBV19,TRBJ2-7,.,TGTGCCAGTAGTCGTGGTCAACGAATAGAGCAGTACTTC,CASSRGQRIEQYF
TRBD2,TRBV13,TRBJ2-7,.,TGTGCCAGCAGCTTTAGCGGGGGGGCCCACGAGCAGTACTTC,CASSFSGGAHEQYF
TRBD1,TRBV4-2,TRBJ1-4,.,TGTGCCAGCAGCCTGACAGTGGGACAGGGGGCTTCTAATGAAAAACTGTTTTTT,CASSLTVGQGASNEKLFF
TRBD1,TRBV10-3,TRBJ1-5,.,TGTGCCATCAGTGAGTCAGGACAGGGGTATCAGCCCCAGCATTTT,CAISESGQGYQPQHF
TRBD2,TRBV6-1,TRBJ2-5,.,TGTGCCAGCAGTGTGGGAGCGGGGCTCCAAGAGACCCAGTACTTC,CASSVGAGLQETQYF
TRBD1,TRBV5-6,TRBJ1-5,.,TGTGCCAGCAGCCTAGGGACAGGACAGAGCAATCAGCCCCAGCATTTT,CASSLGTGQSNQPQHF
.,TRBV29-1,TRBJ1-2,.,TGCAGCGCATCTTGGGGCACCGACTATGGCTACACCTTC,CSASWGTDYGYTF
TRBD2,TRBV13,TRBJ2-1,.,TGTGCCAGCAGCTTACCAGCGGGGCCATACAATGAGCAGTTCTTC,CASSLPAGPYNEQFF
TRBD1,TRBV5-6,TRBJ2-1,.,TGTGCCAGCAGCTTGAGAGAGACAGGGGCCTACAATGAGCAGTTCTTC,CASSLRETGAYNEQFF
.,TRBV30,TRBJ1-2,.,TGTGGCACGTCAGGTCGGCAGCTACTCTTTGATGGCTACACCTTC,CGTSGRQLLFDGYTF
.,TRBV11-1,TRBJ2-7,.,TGTGCCAGCAGACGCCCAGGGAGCTCCTACGAGCAGTACTTC,CASRRPGSSYEQYF
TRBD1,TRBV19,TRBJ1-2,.,TGTGCCAGTAGTACACAGGGGGAGAACTATGGCTACACCTTC,CASSTQGENYGYTF
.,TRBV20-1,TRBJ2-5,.,TGCAGTGCTAGGACGGAGGAGACCCAGTACTTC,CSARTEETQYF
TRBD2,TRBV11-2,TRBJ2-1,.,TGTGCCAGCAGCTTAGATAGCGGGGGGGCCTCGTTCTTC,CASSLDSGGASFF
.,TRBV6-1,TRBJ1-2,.,TGTGCCAGCAGTGAAACCCGAAGGGCTAACTATGGCTACACCTTC,CASSETRRANYGYTF
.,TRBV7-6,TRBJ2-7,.,TGTGCCAGCAGCTTGGGGAGGTCAGGTCAGATCTACGAGCAGTACTTC,CASSLGRSGQIYEQYF
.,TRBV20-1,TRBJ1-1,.,TGCAGTGCTAGAACGGGAGCTGAAGCTTTCTTT,CSARTGAEAFF
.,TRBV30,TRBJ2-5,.,TGTGCCTGGATGGTGCAGGGCCAGACCCAGTACTTC,CAWMVQGQTQYF
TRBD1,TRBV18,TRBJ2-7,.,TGTGCCAGCTCACCGGACAGGGGCCCTTACGAGCAGTACTTC,CASSPDRGPYEQYF
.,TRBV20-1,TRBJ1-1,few,TGCAGTGCTAGATTCAACACTGAAGCTTTCTTT,CSARFNTEAFF
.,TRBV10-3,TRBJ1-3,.,TGTGCCATCAGTGGGTTGGCCGGCACTGGAAACACCATATATTTT,CAISGLAGTGNTIYF
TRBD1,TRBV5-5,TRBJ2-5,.,TGTGCCAGCAGCTTAGGGACAGGGCAAGAGACCCAGTACTTC,CASSLGTGQETQYF